A single count supports the clone carrying this T cell receptor (beta chain). Its antigen is not known. Germline V gives CDR1 SGDLS, CDR2 YYNGEE. V shed 3 bases, J shed 2 bases, and the junction held 10 bases outside the gene matches. This CDR3 has 16 residues. This record belongs to a study of T cells in tuberculosis. Findings of the study overall: Smaller alpha distances in active tuberculosis partly reflected shorter CDR3-alpha lengths.

Some clones are missing from TCRdb's copy, which holds only in-frame ones; the method was immunoSEQ multiplex PCR. Seen here are roughly 34,000 clones, roughly 97% observed once, and the top ten hold roughly 6.2%. The TCR sequence derives from a donor aged 10 to 29 with latent tuberculosis or without tuberculosis infection. This chain connects TRBV9 to TRBJ2-7; 8 bases agree with TRBD1. The sequenced sample was PBMCs. This chain's CDR3 is CASSADTGGYAYEQYF. CDR3 DNA: TGTGCCAGCAGCGCCGACACAGGGGGTTATGCCTACGAGCAGTACTTC.